What follows is one T cell receptor (beta chain) and its context. Its antigen is not identified. Adult Caucasians living in Nashville, Tennessee made up all of the donors. Investigators divided CD4+ cells into CD45RA+ naive and CD45RA-negative memory subsets. Trimming removed 2 bases from V and 3 bases from J; junction bases left unmatched: 2. The length of the CDR3 is 16 residues. Per the germline V gene, CDR1 is SGHAT and CDR2 is FQNNGV. Produced via immunoSEQ multiplex PCR; TCRdb's table is partial and in-frame only. The data contain under 850,000 clones, around 70% of them singletons. The data were obtained in a study of shared clonotypes between healthy human individuals. The study, taken as a whole, reports: Some clonotypes were shared by all four sorted-subset donors, while others were not shared. The non-shared ones had lower generation probabilities than the shared ones.

The origin of this receptor is a woman younger than 45 in good health. The sample comprised memory CD4+ T cells sorted from blood. Subset: CD45RA-negative fraction. The chain has TRBV11-2 and TRBJ2-3; 13 nucleotides match TRBD2. CDR3 protein: CASSLLLAGGTDTQYF. CDR3 nucleotides: TGTGCCAGCAGCTTACTACTAGCGGGGGGGACAGATACGCAGTATTTT.